The sequence of this T cell receptor (beta chain) was determined in a study of blood T cell repertoires in COVID-19. Study information: In each case, the material was cDNA or gDNA derived from T cells, B-cell-depleted T cells, or PBMCs.

Those enrolled, adults aged roughly 18 to 89 years, came from some 25 US areas. Clones were sequenced by immunoSEQ multiplex PCR, and TCRdb holds only the in-frame ones, with some missing. The table includes more than 200,000 clones, approximately 90% detected once. The V gene's germline CDR1 is LGHDT and CDR2 YNNKEL (reference sequence). This CDR3 is 16 amino acids long. Trimming removed 0 bases from V and 2 bases from J; junction bases left unmatched: 5. The specimen was PBMCs or T cells enriched from blood (not recorded which). The chain is built from TRBV3-1 (or the pseudogene TRBV3-2) and TRBJ2-3; 7 bases are shared with TRBD2. This sequence originates from a woman between 25 and 40 years old with acute COVID-19. CDR3 sequence reads: CASSQDQRGDTDTQYF. The CDR3 region has the DNA TGTGCCAGCAGCCAAGACCAGCGGGGAGACACAGATACGCAGTATTTT.